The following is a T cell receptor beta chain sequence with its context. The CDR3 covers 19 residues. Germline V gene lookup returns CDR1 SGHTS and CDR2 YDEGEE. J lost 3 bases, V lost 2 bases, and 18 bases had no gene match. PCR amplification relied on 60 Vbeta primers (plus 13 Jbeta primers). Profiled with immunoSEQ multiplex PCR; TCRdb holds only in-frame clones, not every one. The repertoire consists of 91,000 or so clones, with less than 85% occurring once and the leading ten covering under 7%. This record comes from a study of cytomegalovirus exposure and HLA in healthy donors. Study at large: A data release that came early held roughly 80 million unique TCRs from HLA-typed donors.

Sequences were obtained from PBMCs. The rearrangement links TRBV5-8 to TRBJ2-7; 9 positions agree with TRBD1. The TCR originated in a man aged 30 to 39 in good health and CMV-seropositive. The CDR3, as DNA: TGTGCCAGCAGCTTTACACAGGGGGCGAGTCAGACCGGCCTCTACGAGCAGTACTTC. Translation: CASSFTQGASQTGLYEQYF.